This T cell receptor (beta chain) was identified in a study of spatial heterogeneity in lung cancer. The germline CDR1 and CDR2 sequences are LNHDA and SQIVND (reference sequence). This CDR3 is 16 amino acids long. Trimming at V came to 6 bases and at J to 7 bases, leaving 9 bases not matched to a gene. Each TCR cDNA molecule bore a unique molecular identifier. TCRdb ran MiXCR on the 5' RACE reads and lists one entry per CDR3 protein. The sample records 51,000 or so distinct CDR3 sequences, around 7% being singletons. Time point: blood at routine non-recurrence follow-up after resection. Unsorted whole RNA of tumor, nontumor lung or frozen PBMC was sequenced. This clonotype was detected only a few times.

The sequencing used PBMCs, collected at follow-up. This sequence originates from a female donor with early-stage non-small cell lung cancer. V is TRBV19 and J is TRBJ2-1, with 13 bases fitting TRBD2. CDR3 sequence (DNA): TGTGCCAGTAGCTTACTAGCGGGGGGGCCGAAGAATGAGCAGTTCTTC. It specifies CASSLLAGGPKNEQFF.